The 20 T cell receptor beta chains presented below share a single source sample, sequenced in a study of PD-L1 blockade in urothelial cancer. Produced via immunoSEQ multiplex PCR; TCRdb's table is partial and in-frame only. There are about 32,000 clones in the sample; approximately 87% occur only once, and more than 3% lies in the top ten. Sequenced here: PBMCs, sampled around atezolizumab (anti-PD-L1) treatment. All receptors come from a man aged 45-65 years with urothelial cancer.

V gene TRBV9 combines with J gene TRBJ1-5; D gene ambiguous. Germline V gene lookup returns CDR1 SGDLS and CDR2 YYNGEE. V was pared by 0 bases and J by 5 bases, with 6 bases between. The CDR3 has 13 residues. The CDR3 DNA reads as TGTGCCAGCAGCGTAGGGGCAGATCAGCCCCAGCATTTT. It codes for CASSVGADQPQHF.

The chain is built from TRBV6-4 and TRBJ2-3; 10 nucleotides match TRBD2. J lost 5 bases, V lost 3 bases, and 5 bases had no gene match. The germline gives CDR1 MRHNA, CDR2 SNTAGT. The CDR3 totals 15 residues. The CDR3 here is CASSEIAGGGDTQYF. CDR3 nucleotides: TGTGCCAGCAGTGAGATAGCGGGAGGCGGAGATACGCAGTATTTT.

The chain couples TRBV15 to TRBJ1-3; D is perhaps TRBD1 (5 bases). The V gene lost 5 bases and the J gene lost 0 bases, with 5 bases spanning the gap. The CDR3 contains 13 residues. Germline V gene data show CDR1 as LNHNV and CDR2 as YYDKDF (reference sequence). This CDR3 is CATSDSSGNTIYF. The CDR3, as DNA: TGTGCCACCAGCGACAGCTCTGGAAACACCATATATTTT.

The table lists this clone with a count of one. The rearrangement joins TRBV6-5 to TRBJ2-1, with 9 positions matching TRBD1. V gave up 6 bases and J gave up 2 bases; unmatched junction bases: 5. This CDR3 region has 15 residues. Germline V gives CDR1 MNHEY, CDR2 SVGAGI. In DNA, the CDR3 is TGTGCCAGCAGAAAGGGACAGGGTCCCTACAATGAGCAGTTCTTC. Encoded protein: CASRKGQGPYNEQFF.

The chain uses TRBV27 and TRBJ2-3, with 11 positions matching TRBD2. V lost 3 bases to trimming and J lost 1 base; unmatched junction nucleotides: 15. The CDR3 has 20 amino acids. Per the germline V gene, CDR1 is MNHEY and CDR2 is SMNVEV (reference sequence). CDR3 protein: CASSFGPPELAGVGTDTQYF. CDR3 DNA: TGTGCCAGCAGTTTTGGCCCCCCAGAACTAGCGGGAGTCGGCACAGATACGCAGTATTTT.

The chain employs TRBV5-6 and TRBJ2-4; 9 bases match TRBD1. The germline CDR1 and CDR2 sequences are SGHDT and YYEEEE. CDR3 length equals 14 residues. Trimming cost V 10 bases and J 5 bases; bases outside gene matches: 10. The CDR3 nucleotides read TGTGCCTCGTTCACAGGGGGCGTGGAAAACATTCAGTACTTC. Translating gives CASFTGGVENIQYF.

On this clone itself: This CDR3 is also generated by other DNA sequences in the sample. This chain links TRBV29-1 with TRBJ1-3; D is unresolved. Trimming stripped 1 base from V and 0 bases from J, with 7 bases between. CDR3 length: 14 amino acids. Germline loops: CDR1 SQVTM, CDR2 ANQGSEA. This chain's CDR3 is CSVEVAGSGNTIYF. The CDR3 coding sequence is TGCAGCGTTGAAGTAGCCGGCTCTGGAAACACCATATATTTT.

The chain recombines TRBV4-3 with TRBJ2-3, with 9 bases fitting TRBD2. Germline V gives CDR1 LGHNA, CDR2 YSLEER. V was clipped by 1 base and J by 6 bases; unmatched bases: 23. This CDR3 spans 21 amino acids. CDR3 sequence reads: CASSQGRDDSGGERGPDTQYF. The DNA for the CDR3 is TGCGCCAGCAGCCAAGGCAGGGATGATAGCGGGGGAGAAAGGGGCCCGGATACGCAGTATTTT.

V gene TRBV6-1 combines with J gene TRBJ2-4; 12 bases are a match to TRBD1. CDR3 size: 20 residues. Germline V CDR1 and CDR2: MNHNS, SASEGT. The junction had 14 bases not matched to a gene; V was cut back by 4 bases and J by 1 base. The CDR3 region has the DNA TGTGCCAGCAGTGCTGCCGGGACAGGGGGCGCGAGGCCTGCCAAAAACATTCAGTACTTC. This encodes CASSAAGTGGARPAKNIQYF.

This clone has just a few counts. The rearrangement links TRBV6-6 to TRBJ1-3; 7 bases line up with TRBD1. Unmatched junction bases numbered 7, after V lost 8 bases and J lost 3 bases. CDR1 and CDR2 (germline): MNHNY, SVGAGI (reference sequence). This CDR3 is 14 amino acids long. DNA for the CDR3: TGTGCCAGCGGGGGCGGGACAGTTGGAAACACCATATATTTT. This sequence encodes CASGGGTVGNTIYF.

This chain joins TRBV5-1 and TRBJ1-2, with TRBD1 as a possible D gene (5 bases). The CDR3 covers 14 residues. From germline, CDR1 is SGHRS and CDR2 YFSETQ. The V gene lost 3 bases and the J gene lost 5 bases, with 14 bases spanning the gap. In DNA, the CDR3 is TGCGCCAGCAGCTCCCGGGAGGGGATGTATGGCTACACCTTC. This gives the protein CASSSREGMYGYTF.

This chain links TRBV11-3 with TRBJ2-2; D is perhaps TRBD2 (6 bases). Trimming took off 4 bases at V and 4 bases at J, with 13 bases between the two ends. CDR1 is SGHNT and CDR2 is YENEEA in the germline V gene. CDR3 length: 15 residues. Here the CDR3 reads CASSSLGGATGELFF. CDR3 bases: TGTGCCAGCAGCTCGCTAGGCGGGGCCACCGGGGAGCTGTTTTTT. The whole variable domain, filled in from reference TRBV11-3 and TRBJ2-2, reads EAGVVQSPRYKIIEKKQPVAFWCNPISGHNTLYWYLQNLGQGPELLIRYENEEAVDDSQLPKDRFSAERLKGVDSTLKIQPAELGDSAVYLCASSSLGGATGELFFGEGSRLTVL.

The gene calls are TRBV5-4 and TRBJ2-5; D not certain. The CDR3 totals 15 residues. Trimming stripped 1 base from V and 0 bases from J, with 10 bases between. The V gene's germline CDR1 is SGHNT and CDR2 YYREEE (reference sequence). The CDR3 region has the DNA TGTGCCAGCAGCTTGCGGTTGGGCAACCAAGAGACCCAGTACTTC. Its translation is CASSLRLGNQETQYF.

As DNA, the CDR3 is TGTGCCAGCAGCTTGGGGTTAGTTGAGGAGACCTACGAGCAGTACTTC. It translates to CASSLGLVEETYEQYF. The chain links TRBV5-5 to TRBJ2-7; the D is unclear. The V end lost 0 bases, the J end lost 2 bases, and 15 bases lay between the germline ends. The CDR3 totals 16 residues. Germline V lookup: CDR1 SGHKS, CDR2 YYEKEE (reference sequence).

In this sample, this clone turned up a few times. V gene TRBV18 combines with J gene TRBJ2-1; perhaps TRBD1 as D (6 bases). Deletions cut 5 bases from V and 4 bases from J, with 18 bases between. The CDR3 is made up of 16 amino acids. CDR1 is KGHSH and CDR2 is LQKENI in the germline V gene. The CDR3 reads CASSLRNRDKYNEQFF. CDR3 sequence (DNA): TGTGCCAGCTCATTACGAAACCGGGACAAATACAATGAGCAGTTCTTC.

J is TRBJ2-1 and V is TRBV27, with D unresolved. The ends were cut back, 5 bases at V and 7 bases at J, with 15 bases in the middle. The germline V gene has CDR1 MNHEY and CDR2 SMNVEV (reference sequence). The CDR3 has 14 amino acids. CDR3 in DNA: TGTGCCAGCAGTCCGTCGGATGGAGTAAATGAGCAGTTCTTC. Translated, it gives CASSPSDGVNEQFF.

The rearrangement uses TRBV7-2 and TRBJ2-4, with 9 bases fitting TRBD2. Trimming removed 0 bases from V and 3 bases from J; junction bases left unmatched: 3. The germline gives CDR1 SGHTA, CDR2 FQGNSA. The CDR3 runs 16 residues. In nucleotides, the CDR3 is TGTGCCAGCAGCTTAGCGTTTAGCGGGGGCAAAAACATTCAGTACTTC. This gives the protein CASSLAFSGGKNIQYF.

The rearrangement uses TRBV5-1 and TRBJ2-7; D perhaps matches TRBD1 (6 bases). V gave up 0 bases and J gave up 5 bases, with 21 bases separating them. This CDR3 spans 17 amino acids. Germline-derived CDR1 and CDR2 are SGHRS and YFSETQ. The CDR3 DNA is TGCGCCAGCAGCTTGGGTCAAACTTCCGGGACATTTAACGAGCAGTACTTC. The encoded protein is CASSLGQTSGTFNEQYF.

This chain joins TRBV6-6 and TRBJ1-2; 9 bases are shared with TRBD1. There are 15 residues in the CDR3. The trim removed 0 bases at V and 7 bases at J, leaving 6 bases unmatched. Per germline, CDR1 MNHNY and CDR2 SVGAGI (reference sequence). CDR3 sequence reads: CASSYSTGGHRGYTF. The DNA for the CDR3 is TGTGCCAGCAGTTACTCGACAGGGGGTCATCGTGGCTACACCTTC.

As concerns this clone: One end of the junction varies from germline; a read error may be responsible. This chain connects TRBV7-7 to TRBJ2-1; D gene ambiguous. This CDR3 has 14 residues. Germline CDR1 SSHAT, CDR2 FNYEAQ (reference sequence). The chain's CDR3 is CASSLLLQSGEQFF. The CDR3, as DNA: TGTGCTAGCAGCTTACTTCTCCAGTCGGGTGAGCAGTTCTTC.